This entry lists 8 T cell receptor beta chains sequenced from one sample in a study of Ad26.COV2.S vaccination and SARS-CoV-2 variants. Treatment here: some 20 received Ad26.COV2.S at low or high dose, single or two shots; 5 received placebo; per-sample allocation not given. Sampling was performed 63 days after the first vaccine or placebo injection. The assay was immunoSEQ multiplex PCR, and TCRdb's table has in-frame clones only and misses some. The table has some 460,000 clones, roughly 87% seen once. The sample in question was peripheral blood, obtained in a trial of Ad26.COV2.S vaccine versus placebo. The receptors shown here come from a person between 18 and 65 years old who received the Ad26.COV2.S COVID-19 vaccine or a placebo.

This clone was seen once. V is TRBV6-5 and J is TRBJ1-1, with D unclear. CDR3 length equals 12 residues. V was shortened by 4 bases and J by 9 bases, with 12 bases between the two germline ends. The V gene's germline CDR1 is MNHEY and CDR2 SVGAGI. The CDR3 DNA sequence: TGTGCCAGCAGTTCCACGGACCAGAAAGCTTTCTTT. Its translation: CASSSTDQKAFF.

V and J are TRBV5-1 and TRBJ1-1, with 8 nucleotides matching TRBD1. The CDR3 spans 15 residues. With V trimmed by 0 bases and J by 1 base, 2 bases remained unmatched. Germline V gene data show CDR1 as SGHRS and CDR2 as YFSETQ. CDR3 in DNA: TGCGCCAGCAGCTTGGAGGGACAGGAGAACACTGAAGCTTTCTTT. Protein sequence: CASSLEGQENTEAFF.

The chain is built from TRBV19 and TRBJ2-1, with TRBD2 identical over 11 bases. CDR1 and CDR2 from the germline V gene are LNHDA and SQIVND (reference sequence). The CDR3 is 16 amino acids. V lost 8 bases, J lost 4 bases, and 10 bases stayed unmatched. The CDR3 nucleotides read TGTGCCAGTGCCATCCAAGGACTAGCGGGTTACAATGAGCAGTTCTTC. Encoded protein: CASAIQGLAGYNEQFF.

The chain couples TRBV5-1 to TRBJ2-7, with D possibly being TRBD2 (6 bases). CDR1 is SGHRS, CDR2 YFSETQ, per germline. V was pared by 4 bases and J by 3 bases, with 17 bases between. The CDR3 sequence is 15 residues long. This CDR3 reads CASSPTGTGLYEQYF. The CDR3 DNA sequence: TGCGCCAGCAGCCCAACCGGGACTGGGCTCTACGAGCAGTACTTC.

The chain has TRBV14 and TRBJ1-6; no definite D call. This CDR3 contains 16 residues. The V end was cut by 0 bases, the J end by 0 bases, with 6 bases between. CDR1 is SGHDN, CDR2 FVKESK, per germline. CDR3 amino acids: CASSQDPSSYNSPLHF. The CDR3 DNA reads as TGTGCCAGCAGCCAAGATCCCAGCTCCTATAATTCACCCCTCCACTTT.

This clone was seen once. This chain joins TRBV6-5 and TRBJ1-4, with no clear D. The V end was cut by 7 bases, the J end by 5 bases, with 14 bases between. CDR1 MNHEY and CDR2 SVGAGI come from the germline V gene. This CDR3 is built from 14 residues. The CDR3 here is CASTGGGTNEKLFF. CDR3 nucleotide sequence: TGTGCCAGCACCGGTGGTGGAACGAATGAAAAACTGTTTTTT.

V is TRBV11-2 and J is TRBJ2-1, with 8 bases identical to TRBD1. From germline, CDR1 is SGHAT and CDR2 FQNNGV. J lost 0 bases, V lost 5 bases, and 3 bases had no gene match. The CDR3 has 15 amino acids. The CDR3 DNA reads TGTGCCAGCAGCCCAGGGGGCAGCTCCTACAATGAGCAGTTCTTC. Protein sequence: CASSPGGSSYNEQFF.

This sequence joins TRBV15 and TRBJ1-5, with 8 bases aligning to TRBD1. The ends lost 5 bases at V and 7 bases at J; junction bases unmatched: 7. The germline CDR1 and CDR2 sequences are LNHNV and YYDKDF (reference sequence). The CDR3 is made up of 14 amino acids. The CDR3 here is CATSGTGGGQPQHF. The CDR3 DNA follows: TGTGCCACCAGCGGAACAGGGGGTGGACAGCCCCAGCATTTT.